One sample yielded the 20 T cell receptor beta chains listed below, sequenced in a study of shared clonotypes between healthy human individuals. The method was immunoSEQ multiplex PCR; TCRdb's version includes in-frame clones alone and lacks a portion of them. This sample yields more than 2 million clones, of which around 95% are seen a single time; roughly 0.13% belongs to the top ten. Input material: naive CD4+ T cells sorted from blood. Subset defined: CD45RA+ positively selected. Receptors were obtained from a man aged 18 to 30 in good health.

In DNA form, the CDR3 reads TGTGCCATCAGTGACAACAGGGCCGAAGAGACCCAGTACTTC. Its translation: CAISDNRAEETQYF. This chain links TRBV10-3 with TRBJ2-5; TRBD1 might be the D (6 bases). Trimming shortened V by 3 bases and J by 3 bases, and 11 bases separated the two germline ends. The CDR3 runs to 14 residues. CDR1 is ENHRY and CDR2 is SYGVKD in the germline V gene.

The gene calls are TRBV5-1 and TRBJ2-7, with 10 nucleotides matching TRBD1. V lost 0 bases and J lost 3; bases outside the gene matches: 6. This CDR3 spans 16 amino acids. Germline values: CDR1 SGHRS, CDR2 YFSETQ. This CDR3 reads CASSLVSGQGFYEQYF. CDR3 sequence (DNA): TGCGCCAGCAGCTTGGTATCGGGACAGGGGTTCTACGAGCAGTACTTC.

The gene calls are TRBV18 and TRBJ1-5; D remains ambiguous. Trimming cost V 2 bases and J 5 bases, with 10 bases left between them. The CDR3 is 14 amino acids. Germline V CDR1 and CDR2: KGHSH, LQKENI. CDR3 sequence (DNA): TGTGCCAGCTCACCAGGGCCGGCAGATCAGCCCCAGCATTTT. Translated: CASSPGPADQPQHF. The full variable domain, its missing parts supplied by reference TRBV18 and TRBJ1-5, is NAGVMQNPRHLVRRRGQEARLRCSPMKGHSHVYWYRQLPEEGLKFMVYLQKENIIDESGMPKERFSAEFPKEGPSILRIQQVVRGDSAAYFCASSPGPADQPQHFGDGTRLSIL.

The chain uses TRBV6-1 and TRBJ2-3; D perhaps matches TRBD2 (6 bases). Trimming took off 2 bases at V and 0 bases at J, with 9 bases between the two ends. Germline V gene sequence: CDR1 MNHNS, CDR2 SASEGT. The CDR3 has 15 residues. The CDR3 nucleotides read TGTGCCAGCAGTGAACCGGGACTCAGCACAGATACGCAGTATTTT. Translated: CASSEPGLSTDTQYF.

The chain carries TRBV5-4 and TRBJ2-3; D perhaps matches TRBD2 (5 bases). The CDR3 sequence is 15 residues long. Germline V gene sequence: CDR1 SGHNT, CDR2 YYREEE (reference sequence). Trimming pared 0 bases from V and 1 base from J, leaving 9 bases between. CDR3 region: CASSLVGVGTDTQYF. The CDR3, as DNA: TGTGCCAGCAGCTTGGTCGGGGTTGGCACAGATACGCAGTATTTT.

This clone has a single count. The V call is TRBV5-1, the J call TRBJ1-6; tentative D call: TRBD1 (5 bases). The CDR3 is made up of 15 amino acids. Trimming removed 3 bases from V and 8 bases from J, with 15 bases in between. Germline CDR1 is SGHRS and CDR2 is YFSETQ. CDR3 DNA sequence: TGCGCCAGCAGCTCCCGGACGTGGGGGGATTCACCCCTCCACTTT. Translation: CASSSRTWGDSPLHF.

This rearrangement joins TRBV5-1 to TRBJ2-7; D is perhaps TRBD1 or TRBD2 (5 bases each). Germline assignment: CDR1 SGHRS and CDR2 YFSETQ. There are 16 residues in the CDR3. Trimming pared 6 bases from V and 6 bases from J, leaving 25 bases between. CDR3 nucleotides: TGCGCCAGCACCCCCCTTCCGGGACCGACCTCCCCCGAGCAGTACTTC. Its protein product is CASTPLPGPTSPEQYF.

About this clone: The sample has other DNA sequences that encode this CDR3 too. This chain connects TRBV30 to TRBJ1-5; unclear D gene. The CDR3 totals 13 residues. Trimming cost V 5 bases and J 4 bases, with 12 bases left between them. From germline, CDR1 is GTSNPN and CDR2 SVGIG (reference sequence). For the CDR3, the DNA is TGTGCCTGGTCTCCGGGTCCAAATCAGCCCCAGCATTTT. Translating it yields CAWSPGPNQPQHF.

The chain couples TRBV6-1 to TRBJ1-3; no definite D call. CDR3 length: 13 amino acids. Germline V lookup: CDR1 MNHNS, CDR2 SASEGT. V was shortened by 6 bases and J by 0 bases, with 6 bases between the two germline ends. The CDR3 nucleotides read TGTGCCAGCAGACTGAACTCTGGAAACACCATATATTTT. Encoded protein: CASRLNSGNTIYF.

The J gene is TRBJ1-3, the V gene TRBV6-5; 7 bases are a match to TRBD1. The germline CDR1 and CDR2 sequences are MNHEY and SVGAGI. The V segment lost 8 bases and the J segment 0 bases; nucleotides outside the gene matches: 7. CDR3 length equals 15 residues. CDR3 in amino acids: CASAPDRLSGNTIYF. The CDR3 nucleotides read TGTGCCAGCGCCCCGGACAGGCTCTCTGGAAACACCATATATTTT.

This clone was detected once. The gene calls are TRBV4-3 and TRBJ2-2; D not resolved. The length of the CDR3 is 16 residues. Looked up from germline, CDR1 is LGHNA and CDR2 is YSLEER. Trimming cost V 4 bases and J 4 bases, with 16 bases left between them. CDR3 sequence: CASSRSGFSGTGELFF. DNA of the CDR3: TGCGCCAGCAGCCGTTCCGGGTTTTCGGGCACCGGGGAGCTGTTTTTT.

The chain links TRBV7-9 to TRBJ1-5; 9 positions agree with TRBD1. The CDR3 has 15 amino acids. Per germline, CDR1 SEHNR and CDR2 FQNEAQ (reference sequence). J was trimmed by 1 base and V by 5 bases; bases with no gene match: 3. Written as DNA, the CDR3 is TGTGCCAGCAGCGAGGGACAGGGAAGCAATCAGCCCCAGCATTTT. This sequence encodes CASSEGQGSNQPQHF.

V is TRBV2 and J is TRBJ2-3; 13 bases align to TRBD2. The CDR3 extends over 14 amino acids. Unmatched junction bases numbered 5, after V lost 10 bases and J lost 4 bases. Germline lookup yields CDR1 SNHLY and CDR2 FYNNEI. CDR3 sequence: CAKGTSGTPDTQYF. For the CDR3, the DNA is TGTGCCAAAGGGACTAGCGGGACCCCAGATACGCAGTATTTT.

V and J are TRBV5-1 and TRBJ1-4; no firm D call. This CDR3 has 14 amino acids. The V gene's germline CDR1 is SGHRS and CDR2 YFSETQ. V was pared by 3 bases and J by 10 bases, with 16 bases between. The CDR3 DNA reads TGCGCCAGCAGCTCGTCTCAAAACCCCGGAAAACTGTTTTTT. This encodes CASSSSQNPGKLFF.

CDR3 amino acids: CASSQGSGGGEKLFF. In nucleotides, the CDR3 is TGCGCCAGCAGCCAAGGGTCAGGGGGCGGAGAAAAACTGTTTTTT. This chain connects TRBV4-3 to TRBJ1-4; 8 nucleotides line up with TRBD1. The germline V gene has CDR1 LGHNA and CDR2 YSLEER. The V gene end was trimmed by 1 base and the J gene end by 8 bases; junction bases not matched to a gene: 6. This CDR3 has 15 amino acids.

The chain uses TRBV7-2 and TRBJ1-2; D remains unclear. Germline V gene sequence: CDR1 SGHTA, CDR2 FQGNSA. This CDR3 has 13 residues. V was cut by 3 bases and J by 3 bases, with 8 bases left in between. The CDR3 sequence: CASSFRTHYGYTF. The CDR3 DNA follows: TGTGCCAGCAGCTTTCGGACCCACTATGGCTACACCTTC.

The chain combines TRBV4-1 with TRBJ1-3; D is possibly TRBD1 (6 bases). Germline assignment: CDR1 MGHRA and CDR2 YSYEKL. The V and J ends lost 3 bases and 0 bases respectively, with 12 bases between them. The CDR3 sequence is 16 residues long. The CDR3 DNA is TGCGCCAGCAGCCACCCCGGACAGCTCTCTGGAAACACCATATATTTT. It translates to CASSHPGQLSGNTIYF.

V and J are TRBV28 and TRBJ2-7, with D tentatively TRBD1 (5 bases). V was shortened by 3 bases and J by 3 bases, with 18 bases between the two germline ends. CDR1 MDHEN and CDR2 SYDVKM come from the germline V gene. The CDR3 runs to 16 residues. This chain's CDR3 is CASSFRYLNRIYEQYF. The CDR3 DNA follows: TGTGCCAGCAGTTTCAGGTACTTAAACAGGATCTACGAGCAGTACTTC.

The chain links TRBV15 to TRBJ2-2, with 12 bases identical to TRBD2. After removal of 5 bases from V and 8 bases from J, the junction contained 6 bases not matched to a gene. The CDR3 runs to 15 residues. Germline CDR1 LNHNV, CDR2 YYDKDF (reference sequence). The CDR3 region is CATSWTSGDLGELFF. CDR3 DNA sequence: TGTGCCACCAGCTGGACTAGCGGGGACTTGGGGGAGCTGTTTTTT.

This chain joins TRBV2 and TRBJ1-5; D is unresolved. This CDR3 is 14 amino acids long. CDR1 and CDR2 from the germline V gene are SNHLY and FYNNEI. V lost 3 bases and J lost 5, with 11 bases in between. The CDR3 DNA is TGTGCCAGCAGTGAGAACATTCCTCATCAGCCCCAGCATTTT. This sequence encodes CASSENIPHQPQHF. Full variable domain (outside the CDR3, taken from reference TRBV2 and TRBJ1-5): EPEVTQTPSHQVTQMGQEVILRCVPISNHLYFYWYRQILGQKVEFLVSFYNNEISEKSEIFDDQFSVERPDGSNFTLKIRSTKLEDSAMYFCASSENIPHQPQHFGDGTRLSIL.